The 4 T cell receptor beta chains below all came from one sample that was sequenced in a study of Ad26.COV2.S vaccination and SARS-CoV-2 variants. The assay was immunoSEQ multiplex PCR, and TCRdb's table has in-frame clones only and misses some. The sample lists some 480,000 clones, approximately 88% occurring once. Treatment given: around 19 received Ad26.COV2.S at low or high dose, single or two shots; 5 received placebo; per-sample allocation not given. Samples came from day 63 after the first vaccine or placebo injection. The input for sequencing was peripheral blood, taken in a trial of Ad26.COV2.S vaccine versus placebo. All receptors come from a person between 18 and 65 years old who received the Ad26.COV2.S COVID-19 vaccine or a placebo.

The DNA for the CDR3 is TGTGCCAGCAGCGTATATGGGGCCGGGGAGCTGTTTTTT. This sequence encodes CASSVYGAGELFF. V gene TRBV9 combines with J gene TRBJ2-2, with D unclear. Germline V gene lookup returns CDR1 SGDLS and CDR2 YYNGEE. V was trimmed by 1 base and J by 6 bases, leaving 7 bases between them. There are 13 residues in the CDR3.

The J gene is TRBJ2-7, the V gene TRBV6-2 or TRBV6-3, with D uncertain. This CDR3 is 11 amino acids long. Per germline, CDR1 MNHEY and CDR2 SVGEGT. The V gene lost 8 bases and the J gene lost 12 bases, with 17 bases spanning the gap. CDR3 sequence reads: CASGRQSASYF. Here the CDR3 DNA reads TGTGCCAGCGGCCGCCAATCCGCGTCGTACTTC.

The chain couples TRBV3-1 (or the pseudogene TRBV3-2) to TRBJ2-1; 10 bases fit TRBD2. The CDR3 extends over 14 amino acids. Trimming removed 6 bases from V and 9 bases from J; junction bases left unmatched: 8. The germline V gene encodes CDR1 LGHDT and CDR2 YNNKEL (reference sequence). CDR3 in amino acids: CASSRTSGRGEQFF. CDR3 bases: TGTGCCAGCAGTCGGACTAGCGGACGGGGTGAGCAGTTCTTC.

This rearrangement joins TRBV27 to TRBJ2-1, with TRBD2 identical over 7 bases. In germline, CDR1 is MNHEY, CDR2 SMNVEV (reference sequence). Losses at the gene ends were 3 bases for V and 2 bases for J; bases not matched to a gene: 1. This CDR3 is built from 14 residues. This chain's CDR3 is CASSFGRAYNEQFF. The CDR3 nucleotides read TGTGCCAGCAGTTTTGGGAGGGCCTACAATGAGCAGTTCTTC.